This note documents a single T cell receptor beta chain sequence. This clonotype was detected ten times or more. It lacks a known antigen. No base quality values were provided; no much bigger clone lies one nucleotide off. According to the germline V gene, CDR1 reads MNHNS and CDR2 reads SASEGT. V loses 6 bases at its end and J loses 10 bases; junction bases beyond the gene matches: 8. The CDR3 runs 14 amino acids, cysteine and phenylalanine included. The DNA shown is the 42-base CDR3, in frame from base 1. Library construction relied on multiplex PCR. For sequencing, an Illumina HiSeq 4000 was employed. To build TCR beta libraries, CDR3 regions were amplified by Arm-PCR using iRepertoire HTBI primers. Before sequencing, the PCR products went through gel purification. On the authors' methods: Gene usage analysis of CDR3 amino acid clonotypes used the 62 TRBV and around 14 TRBJ segments found across samples. COPE and FqMerger were used to merge filtered high-quality paired reads into contigs. BLAST was used to align contigs to the IMGT TRBV, TRBD and TRBJ reference genes, and CDR3 was defined following IMGT. Clonotypes above 0.1% frequency were classified as highly expanded clones. Shannon entropy served as the measure of repertoire diversity, while the Gini coefficient captured V-J evenness. A clonotype was considered public if more than one individual shared it. TCRdb reworked the public reads: Q25 trimming with fastp, MiXCR clone assembly, productive beta chains retained. Duplicate CDR3 protein sequences are folded into a single record with the most common DNA and genes. These V and J calls rely on TCRdb rather than the paper's analysis. This sample is represented by about 350,000 distinct CDR3 sequences; about a sixth of them were singletons. The ten largest clonotypes hold about 19% of the sample.

This specimen comes from a study of regulatory T cells in long-lasting Graves disease (dated by TCRdb to 2020 to 2022). Turning to the overall study: Newly diagnosed Graves' disease patients had taken antithyroid drugs for less than 3 months. Peripheral blood TCR sequencing and RNA sequencing compared persistent Graves' disease patients with newly diagnosed Graves' disease patients. The study took place in China and was registered as a clinical trial. A total of some 35 samples underwent TCR sequencing, from some 13 patients with persistent Graves' disease and some 20 patients with newly diagnosed Graves' disease.

Study-wide conclusions, independent of this receptor: Peripheral blood alone was examined, since thyroid tissue, which constituted the primary lesion, could not be accessed. TRBV28, TRBJ1-2 and TRBJ2-5 were preferentially used in persistent disease, while TRBV20-1 and TRBJ2-1 were favored in newly diagnosed disease. As a limitation, the authors acknowledged that the small sample size may reduce accuracy. Only the TCR beta chain was sequenced and analyzed. Lower TCR Shannon entropy and fewer highly expanded clones were observed in persistent Graves' disease patients than in newly diagnosed patients, which suggested clonal expansion. A larger number of public clonotypes was shared among persistent patients (fewer than 3,000) than among newly diagnosed patients (roughly 1,000).

The sample's time point label is to be understood as: newly diagnosed GD, antithyroid drugs for less than 3 months. RNA was extracted from PBMCs in TRIzol for both TCR sequencing and RNA sequencing. The diagnosis of Graves' disease followed American Thyroid Association guidelines. Patients were recruited from an endocrinology department in Xi'an, China. Each patient gave around 9 milliliters of peripheral blood, collected in an EDTA anticoagulant tube. Ficoll Paque Plus density gradient separation was used to isolate PBMCs, and no further T cell sorting was performed. An Agilent 2100 Bioanalyzer and agarose gel were used to assess RNA quality, and a NanoDrop 2000 was used to measure RNA concentration. These data also formed part of another study, on T cells in Graves' hyperthyroidism and ophthalmopathy. As noted in the second study: Graves' hyperthyroidism was defined as stable when no progression to ophthalmopathy occurred over 18 months of follow-up. Hyperthyroidism patients were aged 18 to 65 years and newly diagnosed, with disease duration of less than 2 months. Any patient with an uncontrolled infection, another autoimmune disease, pregnancy or lactation was excluded. Diagnoses were established on the basis of clinical symptoms, serum thyroxine and TRAb, thyroid ultrasound, and orbital computed tomography. For the first round of RT-PCR on the TCR CDR3, the HTBI primer set was used together with the Qiagen OneStep RT-PCR kit. Most expanded thyroid clonotypes (frequency above 0.001) were also detected in blood, suggesting blood repertoires may reflect thyroid immune responses. A model built on a 13 V-J signature distinguished ophthalmopathy from stable hyperthyroidism, reaching about 88% sensitivity and approximately 83% specificity in cross-validation and 80%/75% in testing. During validation, the model predicted progression to ophthalmopathy a median of about 6.5 months ahead of onset, with approximately 70% sensitivity and under 85% specificity. TCR V-J signatures able to tell the groups apart were searched for in a discovery cohort of 100 patients, of whom approximately 40 had Graves' ophthalmopathy and 55 to 65 had stable Graves' hyperthyroidism. Prospective prediction of ophthalmopathy was tested in an independent validation cohort of some 20 hyperthyroidism patients and 15 to 17 patients who later progressed to ophthalmopathy. For training and testing, the 100 or so patients in the discovery cohort were randomly divided in a 7:3 ratio. The study also compared thyroid tissue and blood T-cell repertoires from about 6 Graves' hyperthyroidism patients. Once sampling was done, hyperthyroidism patients were given methimazole at a starting dose of 30 mg daily, whereas ophthalmopathy patients were given high-dose intravenous methylprednisolone. The libraries were constructed in a second round of multiplex PCR and then size-selected and purified. Sequencing of the libraries was done on an Illumina HiSeq2000 using paired-end 100 bp reads. Raw data were processed with SOAPnuke, discarding reads with adapters, uncalled bases, mean Phred below 15, or no exact constant-primer or identifier match. COPE v1.2.5 was used to merge the high-quality paired reads, and each unique nucleotide sequence was defined as a clonotype. MiTCR v1.1 was used to align the clonotypes against IMGT TRBV, TRBD and TRBJ reference segments. Only V-J combinations with frequency above 0.0001, covering approximately 99% of repertoires, were analysed. The TCS score was defined as the ratio of F50 (clonal expansion) to E x V (chaos), calculated using BLOSUM62-based TCRdist between CDR3 peptides within each V-J. Welch's t-statistics and random forest reduced several hundred V-J features to 10 to 15, which were used in a naive Bayes classifier (R e1071). Sample size was not statistically predetermined, and blinding of investigators to group allocation was not performed. The paper describes TCR Vbeta CDR3 sequencing of 120 to 150 peripheral blood samples, made up of under 50 ophthalmopathy patients, some 80 hyperthyroidism patients and some 17 progressor patients.

The chain is encoded by TRBV6-1 joined to TRBJ1-6, and 8 bases in between align with TRBD1. Sequencing was performed on peripheral blood mononuclear cells (PBMCs), taken at new diagnosis, from a patient treated with antithyroid drugs. This TCR was sampled from a woman under 30 with Graves disease. Donor details come from another sample of the same person, matched by shared clones. The sequenced DNA is TGTGCCAGCAGATCGGACAGGGTGAACTCACCCCTCCACTTT. Its product reads: CASRSDRVNSPLHF.